Included here is one T cell receptor beta chain sequence, with context. The antigen remains unidentified. The data originate from a study of human thymus T cells. General observations from the study: What appeared biased in thymic and blood repertoires was the usage of V and J genes. As related research reported, thymic repertoires overlapped highly among unrelated individuals.

CDR3 length: 11 amino acids. After removal of 8 bases from V and 7 bases from J, the junction contained 3 bases not matched to a gene. CDR1 SNHLY and CDR2 FYNNEI come from the germline V gene. Thymic resections from corrective heart surgery supplied the tissue. Congenital heart defects were the reason for the corrective surgery that the donors, healthy Finnish infants, were having. Profiled with immunoSEQ multiplex PCR; TCRdb holds only in-frame clones, not every one. The repertoire includes tens of thousands of clones, about 95% of them detected once, and around 0.03% sits in the top ten. The receptor was derived from a girl under three years old with a congenital heart defect but otherwise immunologically healthy. V is TRBV2 and J is TRBJ2-7; 9 bases line up with TRBD1. The sequenced sample consisted of thymus tissue. CDR3 amino acids: CASRDRVEQYF. In nucleotides, the CDR3 is TGTGCCAGCCGGGACAGGGTAGAGCAGTACTTC.